This T cell receptor (beta chain) was captured by sequencing in a study of blood T cell repertoires in COVID-19. The CDR3 runs to 15 residues. V shed 5 bases, J shed 8 bases, and the junction held 9 bases outside the gene matches. Germline assignment: CDR1 ENHRY and CDR2 SYGVKD. Data came from immunoSEQ multiplex PCR; TCRdb stores just in-frame clones and leaves some out. The sample has hundreds of thousands of clones; 80% to 90% are singletons. The sequenced sample was PBMCs or T cells enriched from blood (not recorded which). The J gene is TRBJ1-6, the V gene TRBV10-3, with 7 positions matching TRBD1. This TCR derives from a woman under 30 who had recovered from COVID-19. This chain's CDR3 is CAISKTGEIDSPLHF. CDR3 sequence (DNA): TGTGCCATCAGTAAAACAGGGGAGATCGATTCACCCCTCCACTTT.